This T cell receptor beta chain came from a study of siplizumab effects on memory and regulatory T cells. Findings of the study overall: An assignable naive or memory phenotype was lacking in roughly 75-95% of proliferating CD4+ or CD8+ clones. Unstimulated naive T cells seemed to show more diversity than memory cells did, and they also seemed to be among the major contributors to the alloresponse.

In its sample, this clone was seen a few times. The antigen remains unidentified. Germline V gives CDR1 LNHDA, CDR2 SQIVND (reference sequence). The length of the CDR3 is 13 residues. With 2 bases removed from V and 1 base from J, the gap between germline ends came to 5 bases. Profiled with immunoSEQ multiplex PCR; TCRdb holds only in-frame clones, not every one. This sample carries roughly 11,000 clones, around half of them seen once, and the ten largest clones take around two fifths. The mixed lymphocyte reaction cells were held in coculture (37°C) for around six days. The specimen sequenced was CFSE-low (dividing) CD8+ T cells sorted from an allogeneic mixed lymphocyte reaction. The receptor was derived from a human donor in good health; the cells came from an allogeneic mixed lymphocyte reaction. Some clones in this sample may be carry-over from other donors' samples. V usage is TRBV19 and J usage is TRBJ1-1, with no clear D. The DNA for the CDR3 is TGTGCCAGTAGTATATTCTGGAACACTGAAGCTTTCTTT. It translates to CASSIFWNTEAFF. The variable domain in full, completed from reference TRBV19 and TRBJ1-1, reads DGGITQSPKYLFRKEGQNVTLSCEQNLNHDAMYWYRQDPGQGLRLIYYSQIVNDFQKGDIAEGYSVSREKKESFPLTVTSAQKNPTAFYLCASSIFWNTEAFFGQGTRLTVV.